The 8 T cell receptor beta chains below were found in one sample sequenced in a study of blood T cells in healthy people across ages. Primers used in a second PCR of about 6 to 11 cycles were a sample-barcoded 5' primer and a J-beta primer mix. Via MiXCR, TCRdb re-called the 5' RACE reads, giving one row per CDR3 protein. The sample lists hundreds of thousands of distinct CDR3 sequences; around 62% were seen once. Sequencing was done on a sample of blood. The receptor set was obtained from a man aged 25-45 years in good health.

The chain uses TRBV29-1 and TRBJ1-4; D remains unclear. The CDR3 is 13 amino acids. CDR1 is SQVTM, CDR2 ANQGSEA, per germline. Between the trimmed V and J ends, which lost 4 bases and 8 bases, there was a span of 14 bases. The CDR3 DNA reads TGCAGCGTTGTACCTTCCGGGGAGGAAAAACTGTTTTTT. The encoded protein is CSVVPSGEEKLFF. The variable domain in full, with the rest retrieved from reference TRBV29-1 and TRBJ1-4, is SAVISQKPSRDICQRGTSLTIQCQVDSQVTMMFWYRQQPGQSLTLIATANQGSEATYESGFVIDKFPISRPNLTFSTLTVSNMSPEDSSIYLCSVVPSGEEKLFFGSGTQLSVL.

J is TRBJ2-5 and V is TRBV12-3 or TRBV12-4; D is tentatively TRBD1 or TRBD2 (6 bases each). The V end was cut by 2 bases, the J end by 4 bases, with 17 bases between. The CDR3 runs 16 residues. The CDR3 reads CASSLSRGLERETQYF. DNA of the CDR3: TGTGCCAGCAGTTTAAGTCGGGGGCTTGAGCGAGAGACCCAGTACTTC.

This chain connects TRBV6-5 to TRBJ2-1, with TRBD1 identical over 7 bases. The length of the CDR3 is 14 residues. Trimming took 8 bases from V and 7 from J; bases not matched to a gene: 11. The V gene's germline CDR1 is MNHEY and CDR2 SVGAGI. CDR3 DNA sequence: TGTGCCAGCCGGGGACAGATGAAATCTAATGAGCAGTTCTTC. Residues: CASRGQMKSNEQFF.

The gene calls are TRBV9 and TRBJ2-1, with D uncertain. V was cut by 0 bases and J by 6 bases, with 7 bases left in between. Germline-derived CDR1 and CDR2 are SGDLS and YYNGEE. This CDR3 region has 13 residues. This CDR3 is CASSVVASNEQFF. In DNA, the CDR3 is TGTGCCAGCAGCGTAGTAGCCTCCAATGAGCAGTTCTTC.

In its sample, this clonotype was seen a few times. In DNA form, the CDR3 reads TGTGCCAGCAGCTGGAGGACTAGCGGGGGTTCCGAAACCCAGTACTTC. The encoded protein is CASSWRTSGGSETQYF. The rearrangement links TRBV3-1 to TRBJ2-5; 13 bases are shared with TRBD2. Unmatched junction bases numbered 11, after V lost 5 bases and J lost 8 bases. CDR3 length: 16 residues. CDR1 is LGHDT, CDR2 YNNKEL, per germline (reference sequence).

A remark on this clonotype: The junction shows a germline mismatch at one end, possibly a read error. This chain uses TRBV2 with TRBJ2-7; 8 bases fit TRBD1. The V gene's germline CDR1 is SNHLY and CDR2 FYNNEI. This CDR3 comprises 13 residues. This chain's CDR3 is CTSAGTGHYEQYF. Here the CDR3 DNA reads TGTACCAGTGCCGGGACAGGCCACTACGAGCAGTACTTC.

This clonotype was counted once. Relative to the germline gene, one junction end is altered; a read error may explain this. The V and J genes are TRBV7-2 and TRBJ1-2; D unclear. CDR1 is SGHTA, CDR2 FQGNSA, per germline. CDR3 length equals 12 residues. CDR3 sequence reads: CASSSYIGGCTF. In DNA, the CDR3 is TGTGCCAGCAGCTCGTACATAGGTGGCTGCACCTTC. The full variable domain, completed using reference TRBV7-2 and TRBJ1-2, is GAGVSQSPSNKVTEKGKDVELRCDPISGHTALYWYRQSLGQGLEFLIYFQGNSAPDKSGLPSDRFSAERTGGSVSTLTIQRTQQEDSAVYLCASSSYIGGCTFGSGTRLTVV.

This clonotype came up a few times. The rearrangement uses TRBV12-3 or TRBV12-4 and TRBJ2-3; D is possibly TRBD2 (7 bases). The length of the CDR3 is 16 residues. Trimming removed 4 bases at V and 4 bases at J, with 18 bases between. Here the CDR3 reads CASSSPWGGRSDTQYF. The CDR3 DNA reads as TGTGCCAGCAGTTCCCCCTGGGGGGGGCGTTCAGATACGCAGTATTTT.